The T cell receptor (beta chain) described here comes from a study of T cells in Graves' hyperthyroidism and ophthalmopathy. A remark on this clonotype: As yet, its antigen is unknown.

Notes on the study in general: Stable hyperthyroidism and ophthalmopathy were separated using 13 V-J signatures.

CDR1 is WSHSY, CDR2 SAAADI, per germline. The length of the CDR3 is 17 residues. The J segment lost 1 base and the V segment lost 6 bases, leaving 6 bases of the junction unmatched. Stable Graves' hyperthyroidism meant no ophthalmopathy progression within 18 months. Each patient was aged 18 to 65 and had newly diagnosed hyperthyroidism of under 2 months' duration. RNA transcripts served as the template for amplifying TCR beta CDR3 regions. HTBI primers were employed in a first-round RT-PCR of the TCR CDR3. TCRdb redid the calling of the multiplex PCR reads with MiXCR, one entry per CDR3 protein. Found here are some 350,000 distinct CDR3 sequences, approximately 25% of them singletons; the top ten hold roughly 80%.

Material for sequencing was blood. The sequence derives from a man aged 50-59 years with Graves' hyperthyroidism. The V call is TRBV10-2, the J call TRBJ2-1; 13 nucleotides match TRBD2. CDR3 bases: TGCGCCAGCAGCCGGGGGACTAGCGGGATTTCCTACAATGAGCAGTTCTTC. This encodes CASSRGTSGISYNEQFF.